This T cell receptor beta chain comes out of a study of T-cell memory formation after mild COVID-19. The V end lost 0 bases, the J end lost 0 bases, and 8 bases lay between the germline ends. The CDR3 sequence is 14 residues long. Germline V gene data show CDR1 as DFQATT and CDR2 as SNEGSKA (reference sequence). TCRdb re-analysed the 5' RACE reads in MiXCR, keeping a single row per CDR3 protein. The data show 120,000 to 150,000 distinct CDR3 sequences, less than 20% seen once. The sequenced material came from PBMCs or a T cell subset sorted from them (not recorded which). The V gene is TRBV20-1, the J gene TRBJ1-1; no definite D call. The clonotype comes from an adult woman who had mild COVID-19 (a few samples of this study predate the infection). Cell type and time point are not known. The CDR3 DNA is TGCAGTGCTAGAGAGGCGGGATTGAACACTGAAGCTTTCTTT. This encodes CSAREAGLNTEAFF.